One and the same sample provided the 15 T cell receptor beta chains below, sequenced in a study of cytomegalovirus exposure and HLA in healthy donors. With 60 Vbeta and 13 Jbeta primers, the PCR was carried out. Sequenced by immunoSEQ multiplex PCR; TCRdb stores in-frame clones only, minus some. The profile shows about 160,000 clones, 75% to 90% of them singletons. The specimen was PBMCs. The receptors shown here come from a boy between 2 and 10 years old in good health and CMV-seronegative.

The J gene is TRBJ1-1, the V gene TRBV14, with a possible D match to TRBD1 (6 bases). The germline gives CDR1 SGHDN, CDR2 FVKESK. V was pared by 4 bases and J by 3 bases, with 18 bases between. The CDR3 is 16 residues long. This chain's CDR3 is CASSPRGGGQDTEAFF. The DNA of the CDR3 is TGTGCCAGCAGCCCTCGGGGCGGGGGGCAAGACACTGAAGCTTTCTTT.

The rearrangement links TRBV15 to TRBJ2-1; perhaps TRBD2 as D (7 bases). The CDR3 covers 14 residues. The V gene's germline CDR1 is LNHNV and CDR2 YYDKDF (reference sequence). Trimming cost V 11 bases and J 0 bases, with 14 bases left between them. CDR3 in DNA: TGTGCCGCGGGGGCCCCGAGCTCCTACAATGAGCAGTTCTTC. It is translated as CAAGAPSSYNEQFF.

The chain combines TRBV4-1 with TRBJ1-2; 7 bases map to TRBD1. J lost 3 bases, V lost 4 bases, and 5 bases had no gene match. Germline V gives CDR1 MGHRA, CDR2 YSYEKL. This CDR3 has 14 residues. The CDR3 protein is CASSRPGQYYGYTF. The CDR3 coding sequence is TGCGCCAGCAGCCGACCGGGACAGTACTATGGCTACACCTTC.

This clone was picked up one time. In DNA, the CDR3 is TGCGCCAGCAGCCAAGATCACCCGGGAGGGAACGAGCAGTACTTC. It encodes CASSQDHPGGNEQYF. V usage is TRBV4-1 and J usage is TRBJ2-7; 8 nucleotides align to TRBD2. Germline-derived CDR1 and CDR2 are MGHRA and YSYEKL. V was clipped by 0 bases and J by 5 bases; unmatched bases: 6. CDR3 length: 15 amino acids.

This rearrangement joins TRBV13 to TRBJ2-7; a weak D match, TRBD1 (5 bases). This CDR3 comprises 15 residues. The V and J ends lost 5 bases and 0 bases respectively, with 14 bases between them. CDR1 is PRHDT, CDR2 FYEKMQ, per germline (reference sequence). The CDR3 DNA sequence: TGTGCCAGCAGCAGAACAGGATCAAGCTCCTACGAGCAGTACTTC. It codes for CASSRTGSSSYEQYF.

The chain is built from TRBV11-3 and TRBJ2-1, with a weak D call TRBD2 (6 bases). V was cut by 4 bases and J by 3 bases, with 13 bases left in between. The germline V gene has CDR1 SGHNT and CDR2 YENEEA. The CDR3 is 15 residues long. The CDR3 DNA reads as TGTGCCAGCAGCTCGGGACTGGGGGGCTACAATGAGCAGTTCTTC. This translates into CASSSGLGGYNEQFF.

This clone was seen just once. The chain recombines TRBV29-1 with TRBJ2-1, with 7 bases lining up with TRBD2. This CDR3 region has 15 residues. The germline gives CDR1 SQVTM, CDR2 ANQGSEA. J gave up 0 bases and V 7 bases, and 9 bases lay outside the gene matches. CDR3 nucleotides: TGCAGCGCCGTACCCAGGACTAGCTCCTACAATGAGCAGTTCTTC. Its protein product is CSAVPRTSSYNEQFF.

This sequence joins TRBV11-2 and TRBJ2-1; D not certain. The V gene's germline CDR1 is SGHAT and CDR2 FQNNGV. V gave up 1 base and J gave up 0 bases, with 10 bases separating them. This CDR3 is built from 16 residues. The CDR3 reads CASSLVSESSYNEQFF. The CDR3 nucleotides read TGTGCCAGCAGCTTAGTGTCCGAGAGCTCCTACAATGAGCAGTTCTTC.

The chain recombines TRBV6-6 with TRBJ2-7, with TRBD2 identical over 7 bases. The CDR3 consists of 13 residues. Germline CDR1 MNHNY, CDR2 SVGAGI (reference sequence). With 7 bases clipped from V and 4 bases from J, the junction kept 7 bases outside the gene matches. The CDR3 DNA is TGTGCCAGCAACTCCATAGCGGGTTACGAGCAGTACTTC. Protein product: CASNSIAGYEQYF.

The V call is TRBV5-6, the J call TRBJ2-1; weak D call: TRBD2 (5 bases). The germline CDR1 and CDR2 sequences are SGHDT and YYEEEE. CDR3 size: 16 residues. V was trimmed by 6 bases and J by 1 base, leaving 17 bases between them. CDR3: CASTIHDGNSYNEQFF. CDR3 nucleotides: TGTGCCAGCACCATCCATGACGGGAATTCCTACAATGAGCAGTTCTTC.

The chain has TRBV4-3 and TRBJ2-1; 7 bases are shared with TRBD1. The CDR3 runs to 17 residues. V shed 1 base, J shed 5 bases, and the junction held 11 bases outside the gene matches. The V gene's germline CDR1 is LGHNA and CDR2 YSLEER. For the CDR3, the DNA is TGCGCCAGCAGCCAAGCACCCCCGGGACAGAGTGACAATGAGCAGTTCTTC. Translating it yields CASSQAPPGQSDNEQFF.

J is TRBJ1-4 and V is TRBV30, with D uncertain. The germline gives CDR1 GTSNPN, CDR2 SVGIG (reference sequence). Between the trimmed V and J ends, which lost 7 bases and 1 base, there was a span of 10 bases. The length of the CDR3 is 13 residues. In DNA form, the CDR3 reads TGTGCCTTTGGGTACAGAACTAATGAAAAACTGTTTTTT. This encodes CAFGYRTNEKLFF.

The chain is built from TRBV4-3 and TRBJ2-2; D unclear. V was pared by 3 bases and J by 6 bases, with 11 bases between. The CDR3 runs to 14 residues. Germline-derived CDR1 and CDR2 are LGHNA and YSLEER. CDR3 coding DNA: TGCGCCAGCAGCCACTTCCAGGATTCCGGGGAGCTGTTTTTT. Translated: CASSHFQDSGELFF.

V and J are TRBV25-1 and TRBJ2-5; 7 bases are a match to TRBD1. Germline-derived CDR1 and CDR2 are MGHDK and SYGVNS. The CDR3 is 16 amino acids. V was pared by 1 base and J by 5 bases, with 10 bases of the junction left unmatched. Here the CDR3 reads CASSEFGTAPQETQYF. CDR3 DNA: TGTGCCAGCAGTGAATTTGGGACAGCCCCCCAGGAGACCCAGTACTTC.

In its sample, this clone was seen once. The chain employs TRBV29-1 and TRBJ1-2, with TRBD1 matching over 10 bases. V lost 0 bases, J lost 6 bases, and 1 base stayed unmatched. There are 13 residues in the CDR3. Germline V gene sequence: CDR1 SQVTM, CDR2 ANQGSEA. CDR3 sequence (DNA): TGCAGCGTTGAAGAGGGACAGGGGAATGGCTACACCTTC. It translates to CSVEEGQGNGYTF.